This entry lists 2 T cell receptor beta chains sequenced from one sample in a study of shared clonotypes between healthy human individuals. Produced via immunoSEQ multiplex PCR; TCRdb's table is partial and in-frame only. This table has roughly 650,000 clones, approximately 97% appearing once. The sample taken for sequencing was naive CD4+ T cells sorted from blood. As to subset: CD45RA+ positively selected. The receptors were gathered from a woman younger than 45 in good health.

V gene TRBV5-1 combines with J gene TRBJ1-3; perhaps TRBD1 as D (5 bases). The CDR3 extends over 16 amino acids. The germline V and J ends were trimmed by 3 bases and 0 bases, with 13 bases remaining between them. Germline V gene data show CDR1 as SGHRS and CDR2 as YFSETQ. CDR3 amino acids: CASSWGRRDSGNTIYF. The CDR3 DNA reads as TGCGCCAGCAGCTGGGGACGGCGGGACTCTGGAAACACCATATATTTT.

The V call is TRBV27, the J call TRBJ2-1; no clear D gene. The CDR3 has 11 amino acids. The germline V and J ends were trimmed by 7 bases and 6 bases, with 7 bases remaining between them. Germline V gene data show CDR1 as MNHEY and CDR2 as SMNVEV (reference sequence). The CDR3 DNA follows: TGTGCCAGCACCCTACGCAATGAGCAGTTCTTC. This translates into CASTLRNEQFF.